A selection of T cell receptor beta chains follows, all from one sample in a study of Graves' ophthalmopathy and Graves' hyperthyroidism. MiXCR was run by TCRdb on the multiplex PCR reads, yielding one entry per CDR3 protein. The sample shows about 700,000 distinct CDR3 sequences, roughly 40% of them seen only once. The specimen sequenced was peripheral blood. The receptors come from an adult man with Graves' ophthalmopathy. Each CDR3 is given without its conserved first and last residue.

CDR3 protein: ATSDHRQGRLDEQY; V gene: TRBV10-1; CDR3 length: 14
CDR3 protein: ASSLGQGAYGYT; V gene: TRBV7-9; CDR3 length: 12
CDR3 protein: ATSKKSSYNEQF; V gene: TRBV15; CDR3 length: 12
CDR3 protein: ATREGGSYEQY; V gene: TRBV10-3; CDR3 length: 11
CDR3 protein: ASSQELGWFNSPLH; V gene: TRBV9; CDR3 length: 14
CDR3 protein: ASSFQGAGGANVLT; V gene: TRBV7-2; CDR3 length: 14
CDR3 protein: SALTWDRGNTEAF; V gene: TRBV20-1; CDR3 length: 13
CDR3 protein: ASSETGQGVTDSNQPQH; V gene: TRBV2; CDR3 length: 17
CDR3 protein: SAERPTGELF; V gene: TRBV20-1; CDR3 length: 10
CDR3 protein: AIGRGGSVSYEH; V gene: TRBV10-3; CDR3 length: 12
CDR3 protein: ASSYSLVQAGGYEQY; V gene: TRBV5-5; CDR3 length: 15
CDR3 protein: ASWLAQH; V gene: TRBV10-1; CDR3 length: 7
CDR3 protein: ASSLLAGGLGEQY; V gene: TRBV7-2; CDR3 length: 13
CDR3 protein: SARDWDRDTNQPQH; V gene: TRBV20-1; CDR3 length: 14
CDR3 protein: ASSFVGGTYTYEQY; V gene: TRBV12-3/TRBV12-4; CDR3 length: 14
CDR3 protein: SVHLRANSYEQY; V gene: TRBV29-1; CDR3 length: 12
CDR3 protein: ASSIKHPGFSYEQY; V gene: TRBV7-2; CDR3 length: 14
CDR3 protein: ASEADRAGVTYEQY; V gene: TRBV10-3; CDR3 length: 14
CDR3 protein: AISEGDVFSGYT; V gene: TRBV10-3; CDR3 length: 12
CDR3 protein: ASSLAGGQGDGPQH; V gene: TRBV12-3/TRBV12-4; CDR3 length: 14
CDR3 protein: ASSLASWMTQETQY; V gene: TRBV2; CDR3 length: 14
CDR3 protein: ASSGADRPNYGYT; V gene: TRBV11-2; CDR3 length: 13
CDR3 protein: ASSNRESRQETQY; V gene: TRBV19; CDR3 length: 13
CDR3 protein: ASSDQKEVSPLH; V gene: TRBV7-9; CDR3 length: 12
CDR3 protein: SAHFPKSGGNQPQH; V gene: TRBV20-1; CDR3 length: 14
CDR3 protein: ASSVQGASEKLF; V gene: TRBV2; CDR3 length: 12
CDR3 protein: ASSMVGGSTEAF; V gene: TRBV19; CDR3 length: 12
CDR3 protein: ASSGPQGYQPQH; V gene: TRBV2; CDR3 length: 12
CDR3 protein: ASSLPQDYEQY; V gene: TRBV7-2; CDR3 length: 11